This T cell receptor beta chain came from a study of T cells after yellow fever vaccination. Overall study context: Where fractions had low cell numbers, libraries were prepared from them with the SMART-Seq v4 Ultra Low Input RNA kit.

V lost 3 bases to trimming and J lost 3 bases; unmatched junction nucleotides: 4. The CDR3 sequence is 15 residues long. MiXCR, applied by TCRdb to the 5' RACE reads, yields one record per CDR3 protein. The data hold 68,000 or so distinct CDR3 sequences, with 7.4% observed a single time. The sequence was obtained from a man between 25 and 39 years old who received the YFV17D yellow fever vaccine. This chain links TRBV12-3 or TRBV12-4 with TRBJ2-3; 9 positions match TRBD2. The source was CD8+ T cells sorted from PBMCs, collected 15 days after the yellow fever booster vaccination. The CDR3 nucleotides are TGTGCCAGCAGTTTCTCTAGCGGGGCAACAGATACGCAGTATTTT. Protein product: CASSFSSGATDTQYF.